This TCR beta chain originates from a study of shared clonotypes between healthy human individuals. Study-level findings and limits: Represented diversity, genetic and exposure-history alike, was limited by few donors.

Sorted subsets were amplified in replicate PCRs using 150 to 250 ng DNA, about 30,000 T cell genomes. Only in-frame clones appear in the TCRdb table, and some are missing; sequencing was by immunoSEQ multiplex PCR. The table shows about 1.5 million clones, with 95% to 99% occurring only once. A note on this clone: Its antigen is unidentified.

V was shortened by 5 bases and J by 0 bases, with 10 bases between the two germline ends. This CDR3 has 14 residues. Germline-derived CDR1 and CDR2 are MDHEN and SYDVKM. The gene calls are TRBV28 and TRBJ1-2; D is perhaps TRBD1 (5 bases). Sequencing input: naive CD4+ T cells sorted from blood. Subset meaning: CD45RA+ positively selected. The sequence came from a young man in good health. In DNA form, the CDR3 reads TGTGCCAGCAGTATTCCGGGGGCTAACTATGGCTACACCTTC. This sequence encodes CASSIPGANYGYTF.